This T cell receptor beta chain was identified during a study of molecular identifiers for immune sequencing clone quantification. The J segment lost 3 bases and the V segment lost 8 bases, leaving 9 bases of the junction unmatched. The germline CDR1 and CDR2 sequences are MNHEY and SMNVEV (reference sequence). CDR3 length: 14 amino acids. The bulk TCR libraries were made with methods described before and with listed TCR primers. A single record per CDR3 protein comes from TCRdb applying MiXCR to the PCR reads. The sample shows around 470,000 distinct CDR3 sequences, over 20% of them seen only once. The TCR sequence derives from a human donor in good health. Some libraries in this study had Jurkat cell RNA spiked in. The chain combines TRBV27 with TRBJ2-7; TRBD1 aligns across 8 bases. The sequenced sample consisted of naive CD8+ T cells from blood, with Jurkat cell RNA spiked in. Subset denoted: FACS-sorted CD8+CD4-CCR7+CD45RA+ naive T cells. The CDR3 bases are TGTGCCAGCTCCGCGGACAGGGACTTCTACGAGCAGTACTTC. As protein: CASSADRDFYEQYF.